This T cell receptor beta chain comes out of a study of T cell repertoires in cytomegalovirus infection (dated by TCRdb to about 2019). Study-level background: Recently identified HLA-C-restricted CMV epitopes, whose presentation resists viral immunomodulation, were targeted by peptide stimulations together with well-studied HLA-B-restricted epitopes. Donor HLA type was relevant to the analysis, because carriage of CMV infection together with the matching HLA type was indicated by public TCR beta signatures. What the research found in general, with its limitations: The ex vivo response was dominated by HLA-C-restricted CMV-specific TCR beta clonotypes, which also provided the single most frequent clonotype in two of eight donors. In both this cohort and an independent cohort of several hundred donors, the cumulative frequency of public TCR beta family members distinguished carriers of CMV infection plus the relevant HLA type.

The sequencing machine was an Illumina HiSeq 1500. The raw public reads went through TCRdb reprocessing: fastp at Q25, MiXCR clone calling, in-frame beta chains kept. Rows with one shared CDR3 protein collapse into an entry with the most common genes and DNA. The sample table contains 100,000 to 150,000 distinct CDR3 sequences; only one count was recorded for about 32% of them. The leading ten clones occupy under 65% of the sample. About this clonotype itself: The clone's antigen remains unknown. No base-level quality is on record; no much larger clone is a single base apart.

This sample's treatment or condition label indicates: in vitro stimulation with specific CMV peptide epitopes to enrich CMV-specific T cells. The CDR3 numbers 13 residues from cysteine through phenylalanine. CDR3 DNA is the only sequence kept; it has 39 bases, read in frame from the first base. V drops 0 bases and J drops 6 bases, leaving 7 bases in between. Taken from the germline V gene (reference sequence), the CDR1 and CDR2 loops are LNHNV and YYDKDF. Sequences were derived from CD8+ T cells from cultured PBMCs, sampled from culture after CMV antigen stimulation. The chain employs TRBV15 and TRBJ2-3; the D gene lacks a confident call. This receptor was obtained from a human donor in good health (CMV status not recorded). Some clones in this sample may be carry-over from other donors' samples. CDR3 region: CATSRDPVDTQYF. The bases read TGTGCCACCAGCAGAGATCCAGTTGATACGCAGTATTTT. Here the CDR3 is joined to the reference TRBV15 and TRBJ2-3 genes, and the full variable domain is: DAMVIQNPRYQVTQFGKPVTLSCSQTLNHNVMYWYQQKSSQAPKLLFHYYDKDFNNEADTPDNFQSRRPNTSFCFLDIRSPGLGDTAMYLCATSRDPVDTQYFGPGTRLTVL.